This T cell receptor beta chain stems from a study of response to subunit inactivated influenza vaccine. This clonotype was observed a few times. Its cognate antigen is unknown. Overall study results and limits: The study's authors posited that every seasonal influenza vaccination enlists few new T cells.

TCRdb analysed the RT-PCR reads with MiXCR anew, one entry per CDR3 protein. The sample has a few hundred thousand distinct CDR3 sequences; 12% to 15% are singletons. The CDR3 has 14 residues. The V end lost 6 bases, the J end lost 1 base, and 13 bases lay between the germline ends. The sequence was obtained from a man aged 50 to 59 who received an inactivated influenza vaccine. This chain uses TRBV12-3 or TRBV12-4 with TRBJ2-7, with D unresolved. The sample here was PBMCs from blood, taken 11 to 12 days after vaccination. The CDR3 region is CASRPTVRSYEQYF. The CDR3 DNA sequence: TGTGCCAGCAGGCCGACGGTAAGATCCTACGAGCAGTACTTC.